This T cell receptor beta chain was sequenced during a study of T-cell reconstitution after alpha-beta-depleted transplantation in children (dated by TCRdb to about 2016). About the investigation overall: The study quantitatively tracked T-cell immune reconstitution after TCRalphabeta/CD19-depleted allogeneic hematopoietic cell transplantation in children using TCR repertoire profiling.

Per the publication, the treatment or condition label means: allogeneic hematopoietic cell transplantation with graft depleted of TCRalphabeta T cells and CD19 B cells. TCRalphabeta/CD19-depleted allogeneic hematopoietic cell grafts were given to the transplant recipients, all of whom were children. Trimmed from V: 3 bases; trimmed from J: 7 bases; junction bases lacking a gene match: 8. The cysteine opens and the phenylalanine closes a CDR3 of 15 amino acids. Just CDR3 DNA is preserved here, 45 bases in frame from base 1. Via the germline V gene, CDR1 is SGHTA and CDR2 FQGNSA. What the study reported, not specific to this receptor: The high TCRbeta diversity at day 60 in some patients was ascribed to recipient T cells and intrathymic progenitors that had survived conditioning. Hyperexpanded clone frequencies declined over subsequent months; after one year, T-cell counts and TCRbeta diversity were mostly attributed to newly produced T cells. Apparently early alphabetaT-cell count recovery about two months after transplant reportedly relied on only several hundred rapidly expanded clones derived from non-depleted graft cells.

Turning to this clonotype: What antigen it recognizes has not been identified. Base qualities are not provided; no much larger clone lies one nucleotide away.

Receptor amplification or capture employed PCR. The instrument was an Illumina HiSeq 2500. TCR library preparation used molecular barcoding, with unique molecular identifiers applied to normalize quantification of the TCRbeta repertoire. The raw public data were reprocessed by TCRdb itself: fastp quality trimming at Q25, MiXCR clonotype calling, in-frame beta chains only. Every entry covers one CDR3 protein and lists the most common genes and DNA from its rows. The sample records 330,000 or so distinct CDR3 sequences, about a tenth of which are singletons. The top ten clonotypes cover around 7.5% of the sample.

This TCR was recovered from a boy younger than two with acute myeloid leukemia, due to receive a stem cell transplant. This material consisted of PBMCs, taken before TCRalphabeta/CD19-depleted stem cell transplant. This receptor chain uses TRBV7-2 and TRBJ1-1; TRBD1 agrees with 10 junctional bases. The nucleotide sequence is TGTGCCAGCAGCTTTATCCCGGACAGGGGGGTTGAAGCTTTCTTT. This sequence encodes CASSFIPDRGVEAFF. Here the CDR3 is joined to the reference TRBV7-2 and TRBJ1-1 genes, and the full variable domain is: GAGVSQSPSNKVTEKGKDVELRCDPISGHTALYWYRQSLGQGLEFLIYFQGNSAPDKSGLPSDRFSAERTGGSVSTLTIQRTQQEDSAVYLCASSFIPDRGVEAFFGQGTRLTVV.